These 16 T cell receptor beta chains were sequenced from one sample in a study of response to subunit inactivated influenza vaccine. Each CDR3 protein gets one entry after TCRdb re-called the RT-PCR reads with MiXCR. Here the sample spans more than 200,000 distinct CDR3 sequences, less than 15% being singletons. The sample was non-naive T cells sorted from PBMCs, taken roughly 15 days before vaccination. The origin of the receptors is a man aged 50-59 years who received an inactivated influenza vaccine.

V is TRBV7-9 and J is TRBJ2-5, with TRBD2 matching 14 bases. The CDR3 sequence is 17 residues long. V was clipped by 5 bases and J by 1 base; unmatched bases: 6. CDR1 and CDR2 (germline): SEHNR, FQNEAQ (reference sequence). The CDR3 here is CASSQGTSGSSQETQYF. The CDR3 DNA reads TGTGCCAGCAGCCAGGGGACTAGCGGGAGTTCCCAAGAGACCCAGTACTTC.

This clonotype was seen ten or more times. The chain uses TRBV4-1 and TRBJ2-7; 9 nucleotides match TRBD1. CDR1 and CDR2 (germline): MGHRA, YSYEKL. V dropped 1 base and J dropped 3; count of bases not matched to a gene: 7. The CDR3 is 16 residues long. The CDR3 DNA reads TGCGCCAGCAGCCAAGTGCTGGGGACAGGGTACTACGAGCAGTACTTC. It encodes CASSQVLGTGYYEQYF.

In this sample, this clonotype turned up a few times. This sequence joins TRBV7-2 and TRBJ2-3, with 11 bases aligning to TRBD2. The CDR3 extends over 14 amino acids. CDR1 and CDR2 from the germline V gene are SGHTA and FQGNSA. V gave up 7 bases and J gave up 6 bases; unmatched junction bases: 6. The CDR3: CASTLAGGMDTQYF. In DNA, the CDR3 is TGTGCCAGCACCCTAGCGGGGGGTATGGATACGCAGTATTTT.

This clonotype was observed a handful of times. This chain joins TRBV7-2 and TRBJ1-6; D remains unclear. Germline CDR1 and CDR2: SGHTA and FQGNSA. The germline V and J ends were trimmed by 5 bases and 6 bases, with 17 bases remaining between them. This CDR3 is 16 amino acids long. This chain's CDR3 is CASSRPPGSANSPLHF. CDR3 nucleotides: TGTGCCAGCAGCCGTCCTCCGGGTTCGGCTAATTCACCCCTCCACTTT.

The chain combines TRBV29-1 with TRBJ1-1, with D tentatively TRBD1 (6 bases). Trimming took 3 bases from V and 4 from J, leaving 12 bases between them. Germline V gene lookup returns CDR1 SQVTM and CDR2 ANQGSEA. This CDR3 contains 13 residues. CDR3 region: CSVDNRVGTEAFF. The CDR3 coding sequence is TGCAGCGTTGACAACAGGGTGGGCACTGAAGCTTTCTTT. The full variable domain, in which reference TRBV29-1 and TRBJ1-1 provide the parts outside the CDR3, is SAVISQKPSRDICQRGTSLTIQCQVDSQVTMMFWYRQQPGQSLTLIATANQGSEATYESGFVIDKFPISRPNLTFSTLTVSNMSPEDSSIYLCSVDNRVGTEAFFGQGTRLTVV.

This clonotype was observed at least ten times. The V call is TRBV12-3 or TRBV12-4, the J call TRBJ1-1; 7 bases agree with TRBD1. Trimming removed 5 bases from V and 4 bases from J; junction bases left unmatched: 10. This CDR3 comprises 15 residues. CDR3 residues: CASSPGQPRGTEAFF. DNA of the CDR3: TGTGCCAGCAGTCCGGGACAGCCTCGGGGCACTGAAGCTTTCTTT.

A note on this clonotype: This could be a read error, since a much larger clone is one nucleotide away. The CDR3 bases are TGCAGCATTTCCAGCCCTGGGGACTACGAGCAGTACTTC. This gives the protein CSISSPGDYEQYF. The chain is built from TRBV29-1 and TRBJ2-7, with D uncertain. V was pared by 8 bases and J by 3 bases, with 17 bases between. The CDR3 sequence is 13 residues long. CDR1 and CDR2 from the germline V gene are SQVTM and ANQGSEA.

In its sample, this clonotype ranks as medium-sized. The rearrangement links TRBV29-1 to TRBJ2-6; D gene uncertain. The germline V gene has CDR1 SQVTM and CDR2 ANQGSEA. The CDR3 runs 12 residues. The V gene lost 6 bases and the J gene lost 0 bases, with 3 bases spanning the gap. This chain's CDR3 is CSVNSGANVLTF. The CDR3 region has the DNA TGCAGCGTGAACTCTGGGGCCAACGTCCTGACTTTC.

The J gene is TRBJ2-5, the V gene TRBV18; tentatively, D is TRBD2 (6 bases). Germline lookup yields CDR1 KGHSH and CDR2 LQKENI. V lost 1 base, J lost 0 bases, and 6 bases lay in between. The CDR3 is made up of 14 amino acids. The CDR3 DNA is TGTGCCAGCTCACCACGGGACTACCAAGAGACCCAGTACTTC. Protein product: CASSPRDYQETQYF.

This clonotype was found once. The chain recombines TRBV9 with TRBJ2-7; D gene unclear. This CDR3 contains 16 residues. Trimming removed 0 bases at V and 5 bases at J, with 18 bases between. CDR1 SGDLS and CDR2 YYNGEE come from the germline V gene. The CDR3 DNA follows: TGTGCCAGCAGCGTAGGCATCGGCGGCGATTTGGACGAGCAGTACTTC. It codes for CASSVGIGGDLDEQYF.

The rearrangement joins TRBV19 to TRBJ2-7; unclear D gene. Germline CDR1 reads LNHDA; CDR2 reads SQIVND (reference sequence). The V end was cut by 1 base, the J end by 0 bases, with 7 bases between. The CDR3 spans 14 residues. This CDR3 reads CASSIAGSSYEQYF. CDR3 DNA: TGTGCCAGTAGTATAGCGGGCAGCTCCTACGAGCAGTACTTC.

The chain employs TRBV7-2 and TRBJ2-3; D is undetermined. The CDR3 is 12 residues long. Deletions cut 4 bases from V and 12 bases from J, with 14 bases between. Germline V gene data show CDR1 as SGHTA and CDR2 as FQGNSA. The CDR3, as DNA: TGTGCCAGCAGCTCCATACTCCCGCATCAGTATTTT. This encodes CASSSILPHQYF.

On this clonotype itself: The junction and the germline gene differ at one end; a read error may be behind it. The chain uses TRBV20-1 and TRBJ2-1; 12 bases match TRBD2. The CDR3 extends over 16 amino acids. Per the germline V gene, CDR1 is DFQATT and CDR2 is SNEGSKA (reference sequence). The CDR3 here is CCARGLAGGGGNEQFF. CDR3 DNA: TGCTGTGCTAGAGGGCTAGCGGGAGGGGGCGGCAATGAGCAGTTCTTC.

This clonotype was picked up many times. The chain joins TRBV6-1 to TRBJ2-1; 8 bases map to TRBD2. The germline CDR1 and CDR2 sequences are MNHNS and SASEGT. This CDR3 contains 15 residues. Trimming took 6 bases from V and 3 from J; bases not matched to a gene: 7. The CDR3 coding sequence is TGTGCCAGCAGCGGGGGGGGGACTAGCTACAATGAGCAGTTCTTC. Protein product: CASSGGGTSYNEQFF.

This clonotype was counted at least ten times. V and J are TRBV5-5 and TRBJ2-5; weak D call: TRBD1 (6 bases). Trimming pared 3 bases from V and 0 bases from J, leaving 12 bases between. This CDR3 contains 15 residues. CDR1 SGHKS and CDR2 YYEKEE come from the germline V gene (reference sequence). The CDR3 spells CASSYGTRNQETQYF. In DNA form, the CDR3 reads TGTGCCAGCAGCTACGGGACAAGGAACCAAGAGACCCAGTACTTC.

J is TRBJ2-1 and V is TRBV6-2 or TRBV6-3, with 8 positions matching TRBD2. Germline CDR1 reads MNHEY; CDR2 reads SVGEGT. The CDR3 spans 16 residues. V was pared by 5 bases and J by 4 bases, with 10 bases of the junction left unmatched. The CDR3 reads CASSDTGTRRYNEQFF. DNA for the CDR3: TGTGCCAGCAGTGATACCGGGACTAGGAGATACAATGAGCAGTTCTTC.